This TCR beta chain was retrieved from a study of shared clonotypes between healthy human individuals. As for the study in general: Per donor, CD8 memory used one plate, CD8 naive used two, CD4 memory used three and CD4 naive used three.

The CDR3 extends over 17 amino acids. The V end was cut by 4 bases, the J end by 6 bases, with 21 bases between. CDR1 is LNHDA, CDR2 SQIVND, per germline (reference sequence). Under the authors' procedure: ImmunoSEQ output held junction-only sequences without quality scores, so filtering differed. Here immunoSEQ multiplex PCR was the method, and the copy in TCRdb shows in-frame clones only, minus some. V and J calls and clone size are those listed in that table; D and trimming were worked out from the DNA. The sample consists of around 2,000,000 clones, about 95% of them appearing once. It was CD45RO-negative cells, positively selected for CCR7, that made up naive CD8 cells, with terminally differentiated effector memory CD45RA+ cells excluded.

This TCR was recovered from a man aged 18 to 29 in good health. Source material: naive CD8+ T cells sorted from blood. The chain carries TRBV19 and TRBJ2-2; D might be TRBD1 (5 bases). CDR3 protein: CASSTAREEGQAGELFF. CDR3 DNA: TGTGCCAGTAGTACAGCAAGGGAAGAAGGACAAGCCGGGGAGCTGTTTTTT.